Detailed here is one T cell receptor (beta chain). A much more abundant neighbour one base away suggests this may be a read error. Molecular barcoding with unique molecular identifiers was used for the TCRbeta library. TCRdb reprocessed the PCR reads with MiXCR, giving one entry per CDR3 protein. The sample contains about 230,000 distinct CDR3 sequences, around 12% of which appear only once. Germline values: CDR1 SEHNR, CDR2 FQNEAQ (reference sequence). This CDR3 region has 16 residues. The data originate from a study of T-cell reconstitution after alpha-beta-depleted transplantation in children. This sequence joins TRBV7-9 and TRBJ2-1, with TRBD1 matching 7 bases. The clonotype was recovered from a human donor who donated a stem cell graft to a child with acute lymphoblastic leukemia. Sequenced here: PBMCs from the stem cell graft donor, sampled from the stem cell graft. CDR3 sequence (DNA): TGTGCCAGCAGCCCAAGCAGGGGGTCAAACTACAATGAGCATTTCTTC. Amino acids: CASSPSRGSNYNEHFF.